The clone carrying this TCR beta chain was found a few times. This entry is derived from a study of blood T cell repertoires in COVID-19. Study as a whole: Acute and convalescent COVID-19 samples came from the United States, Italy and Spain.

The method was immunoSEQ multiplex PCR; TCRdb's version includes in-frame clones alone and lacks a portion of them. The sample holds about 190,000 clones, approximately 86% seen once. Sequencing was performed on peripheral blood. This TCR was recovered from a man younger than 45 with acute or convalescent COVID-19.

CDR3 coding DNA: TGTGCCAGTAGTCTCGCTAGGGGTGGCGAGCAGTACTTC. Translated: CASSLARGGEQYF. The J gene is TRBJ2-7, the V gene TRBV19; perhaps TRBD1 as D (5 bases). V was trimmed by 5 bases and J by 6 bases, leaving 14 bases between them. Germline V gene sequence: CDR1 LNHDA, CDR2 SQIVND (reference sequence). This CDR3 region has 13 residues.